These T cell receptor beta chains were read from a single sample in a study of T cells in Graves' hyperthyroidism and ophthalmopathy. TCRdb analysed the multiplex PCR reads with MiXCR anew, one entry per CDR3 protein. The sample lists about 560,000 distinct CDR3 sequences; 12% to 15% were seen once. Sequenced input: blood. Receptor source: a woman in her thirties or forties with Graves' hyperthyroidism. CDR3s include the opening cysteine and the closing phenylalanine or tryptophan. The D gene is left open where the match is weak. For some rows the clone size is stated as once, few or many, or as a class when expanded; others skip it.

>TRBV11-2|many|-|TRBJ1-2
CASSPGGSSGYGYTF
TGTGCCAGCAGCCCGGGGGGGTCCTCGGGGTATGGCTACACCTTC
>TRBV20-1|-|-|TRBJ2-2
CSAREMGLNTGELFF
TGCAGTGCTAGAGAAATGGGGCTCAACACCGGGGAGCTGTTTTTT
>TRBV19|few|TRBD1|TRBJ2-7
CASSEVGDRGRYEQYF
TGTGCCAGTAGTGAGGTCGGGGACAGGGGTCGCTACGAGCAGTACTTC
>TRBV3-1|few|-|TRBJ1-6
CASGQGQLYNSPLHF
TGTGCCAGCGGCCAAGGACAGCTTTATAATTCACCCCTCCACTTT
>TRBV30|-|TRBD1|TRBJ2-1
CAWRRGQGGMYYNEQFF
TGTGCCTGGAGAAGGGGACAGGGGGGAATGTACTACAATGAGCAGTTCTTC
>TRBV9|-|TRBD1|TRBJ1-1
CASSSPATGRMNTEAFF
TGTGCCAGCAGCTCCCCTGCGACAGGGAGGATGAACACTGAAGCTTTCTTT
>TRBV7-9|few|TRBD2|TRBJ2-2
CASLKLAGAGDRELFF
TGTGCCAGCTTGAAACTAGCGGGAGCCGGGGACCGGGAGCTGTTTTTT
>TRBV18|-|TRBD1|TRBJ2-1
CASSPPGTADNEQFF
TGTGCCAGCTCACCCCCCGGGACAGCAGACAATGAGCAGTTCTTC
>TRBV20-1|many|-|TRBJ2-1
CSAAGQWPTGQFF
TGCAGTGCGGCGGGACAGTGGCCCACTGGGCAGTTCTTC
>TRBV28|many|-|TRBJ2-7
CASSSPWRGRYEQYF
TGTGCCAGCAGTTCCCCTTGGCGGGGCAGGTACGAGCAGTACTTC